The clone carrying this TCR beta chain has just a few counts. The antigen remains unidentified. Sequenced by immunoSEQ multiplex PCR; TCRdb stores in-frame clones only, minus some. The repertoire holds 100,000 to 150,000 clones, 88% seen once, with about 4.2% in the top ten. This sample was taken from a study of T cell responses to AZD1222 COVID-19 vaccine. Unmatched junction bases numbered 10, after V lost 8 bases and J lost 3 bases. CDR3 length equals 16 residues. Germline CDR1 reads SGHTA; CDR2 reads FQGTGA. Findings and limits, study-wide: Along spike, vaccine-associated CD4 TCRs were found throughout, with dominance at 160-218 and 743-854. Baseline seropositivity occurred in only six AZD1222 recipients. An increase in Spike-specific TCR breadth and depth was observed after two AZD1222 doses.

Specimen: peripheral blood, collected on day 0 of AZD1222 vaccination. The source is an adult in good health. J is TRBJ1-5 and V is TRBV7-3; the match to TRBD1 covers 10 bases. The CDR3 DNA is TGTGCCAGCGCTAAAACCGGGACAGGGGACAATCAGCCCCAGCATTTT. It encodes CASAKTGTGDNQPQHF.